These 28 T cell receptor beta chains were all obtained from the same sample, sequenced in a study of T cells after yellow fever vaccination. TCRdb itself ran the 5' RACE reads through MiXCR, one entry per CDR3 protein. The table shows a few hundred thousand distinct CDR3 sequences, with about 6.9% occurring only once. The sequencing here drew on PBMCs, taken 35 to 50 days after the first yellow fever vaccination. These receptors were collected from a man between 18 and 35 years old who received the YFV17D yellow fever vaccine.

This clonotype occurred a few times. This chain joins TRBV20-1 and TRBJ2-7; TRBD1 matches 7 bases. The CDR3 has 12 residues. Germline lookup yields CDR1 DFQATT and CDR2 SNEGSKA (reference sequence). With 6 bases clipped from V and 5 bases from J, the junction kept 7 bases outside the gene matches. The CDR3 here is CSAGTVPHEQYV. CDR3 DNA: TGCAGTGCCGGGACAGTCCCCCACGAGCAGTACGTC.

This clonotype was counted only a few times. The chain has TRBV20-1 and TRBJ1-1, with a possible D match to TRBD1 (5 bases). V was clipped by 2 bases and J by 4 bases, with 14 bases between them. CDR1 is DFQATT, CDR2 SNEGSKA, per germline (reference sequence). The CDR3 sequence is 14 residues long. CDR3 region: CSARMARGITEAFF. The CDR3 bases are TGCAGTGCTAGAATGGCGCGGGGGATCACTGAAGCTTTCTTT.

The chain links TRBV5-6 to TRBJ2-7; D is ambiguous. The V end was cut by 2 bases, the J end by 3 bases, with 9 bases between. Germline V gives CDR1 SGHDT, CDR2 YYEEEE. The CDR3 loop spans 13 amino acids. The CDR3 DNA reads as TGTGCCAGCAGCTTCGGACCCCTCTACGAGCAGTACTTC. This translates into CASSFGPLYEQYF. Full variable domain (outside the CDR3, taken from reference TRBV5-6 and TRBJ2-7): DAGVTQSPTHLIKTRGQQVTLRCSPKSGHDTVSWYQQALGQGPQFIFQYYEEEERQRGNFPDRFSGHQFPNYSSELNVNALLLGDSALYLCASSFGPLYEQYFGPGTRLTVT.

This clonotype has a handful of counts. The rearrangement joins TRBV5-1 to TRBJ1-5; unclear D gene. CDR1 and CDR2 (germline): SGHRS, YFSETQ. The CDR3 consists of 16 residues. Trimming removed 4 bases from V and 7 bases from J, with 21 bases in between. As DNA, the CDR3 is TGCGCCAGCAGCCCGGAAGGCAGGACCCCCAGCCAGCCCCAGCATTTT. As protein: CASSPEGRTPSQPQHF.

V is TRBV5-1 and J is TRBJ2-7; D is possibly TRBD1 (6 bases). The CDR3 is made up of 14 amino acids. V lost 3 bases and J lost 1, with 11 bases in between. Per germline, CDR1 SGHRS and CDR2 YFSETQ. CDR3 region: CASSWDTGSYEQYV. The CDR3 DNA sequence: TGCGCCAGCAGCTGGGACACGGGGTCCTACGAGCAGTACGTC.

The CDR3 protein is CASSFYRLETQYF. For the CDR3, the DNA is TGTGCCAGCAGCTTCTACCGCTTGGAGACCCAGTACTTC. V and J are TRBV7-9 and TRBJ2-5; no firm D call. From germline, CDR1 is SEHNR and CDR2 FQNEAQ (reference sequence). Trimming took off 3 bases at V and 5 bases at J, with 10 bases between the two ends. CDR3 length equals 13 residues. Looking up the rest from reference TRBV7-9 and TRBJ2-5 gives the full variable domain: DTGVSQNPRHKITKRGQNVTFRCDPISEHNRLYWYRQTLGQGPEFLTYFQNEAQLEKSRLLSDRFSAERPKGSFSTLEIQRTEQGDSAMYLCASSFYRLETQYFGPGTRLLVL.

This clonotype was observed a handful of times. The chain has TRBV5-1 and TRBJ2-6, with D perhaps TRBD1 (6 bases). The CDR3 loop spans 18 amino acids. The V and J ends lost 2 bases and 1 base respectively, with 16 bases between them. Germline loops: CDR1 SGHRS, CDR2 YFSETQ. Here the CDR3 reads CASSFLPPGVSGANVLTF. Here the CDR3 DNA reads TGCGCCAGCAGCTTCTTACCGCCAGGGGTATCTGGGGCCAACGTCCTGACTTTC. Together with reference TRBV5-1 and TRBJ2-6, the CDR3 gives the full variable domain: KAGVTQTPRYLIKTRGQQVTLSCSPISGHRSVSWYQQTPGQGLQFLFEYFSETQRNKGNFPGRFSGRQFSNSRSEMNVSTLELGDSALYLCASSFLPPGVSGANVLTFGAGSRLTVL.

V is TRBV12-3 or TRBV12-4 and J is TRBJ1-6, with 7 bases aligning to TRBD1. The CDR3 is made up of 18 amino acids. Unmatched junction bases numbered 15, after V lost 0 bases and J lost 10 bases. The CDR3 sequence: CASSLAGSGGANTSPLHF. CDR3 coding DNA: TGTGCCAGCAGTTTAGCTGGCTCAGGGGGGGCGAATACCTCACCCCTCCACTTT.

This clonotype was seen more than once but under ten times. This sequence joins TRBV6-1 and TRBJ2-5; D ambiguous. Trimming took 6 bases from V and 1 from J, leaving 15 bases between them. CDR1 and CDR2 (germline): MNHNS, SASEGT. CDR3 length: 15 amino acids. This CDR3 reads CASSPYTGFQETQYF. The CDR3, as DNA: TGTGCCAGCAGCCCATACACCGGATTCCAAGAGACCCAGTACTTC.

This clonotype was observed a few times. The V and J genes are TRBV12-3 or TRBV12-4 and TRBJ1-2; weak D call: TRBD1 (5 bases). This CDR3 has 15 amino acids. The germline V and J ends were trimmed by 3 bases and 3 bases, with 14 bases remaining between them. CDR3 sequence (DNA): TGTGCCAGCAGTTTTGATACAGGTCTCCACTATGGCTACACCTTC. Amino acids: CASSFDTGLHYGYTF.

The chain is built from TRBV4-1 and TRBJ2-3; D may be TRBD1 or TRBD2 (5 bases each). The CDR3 is 17 amino acids. Trimming took 3 bases from V and 4 from J, leaving 20 bases between them. CDR1 is MGHRA, CDR2 YSYEKL, per germline. CDR3 DNA sequence: TGCGCCAGCAGCCAGGGTTTTAGGGACCTTTCTGCAGATACGCAGTATTTT. It specifies CASSQGFRDLSADTQYF.

This clonotype occurred a few times. V is TRBV11-2 and J is TRBJ1-1; D uncertain. V was trimmed by 5 bases and J by 1 base, leaving 11 bases between them. Germline loops: CDR1 SGHAT, CDR2 FQNNGV. CDR3 length equals 14 residues. The CDR3 bases are TGTGCCAGCAGCCTACGCAAACCGAACACTGAAGCTTTCTTT. Protein: CASSLRKPNTEAFF. The variable domain in full, with the rest retrieved from reference TRBV11-2 and TRBJ1-1, is EAGVAQSPRYKIIEKRQSVAFWCNPISGHATLYWYQQILGQGPKLLIQFQNNGVVDDSQLPKDRFSAERLKGVDSTLKIQPAKLEDSAVYLCASSLRKPNTEAFFGQGTRLTVV.

This clonotype showed up just a few times. This chain joins TRBV12-3 or TRBV12-4 and TRBJ2-3; 10 bases align to TRBD1. Trimming cost V 6 bases and J 3 bases; bases outside gene matches: 12. CDR3 size: 17 residues. The CDR3 coding sequence is TGTGCCAGCAGAAGAGAAGGCCGGACAGGGGGGACAGATACGCAGTATTTT. Protein sequence: CASRREGRTGGTDTQYF.

The chain links TRBV5-8 to TRBJ1-1; possibly TRBD1 for D (5 bases). This CDR3 is 15 amino acids long. Trimming took 4 bases from V and 1 from J, leaving 14 bases between them. From germline, CDR1 is SGHTS and CDR2 YDEGEE. This chain's CDR3 is CASSQPGRSNTEAFF. The CDR3 nucleotides are TGTGCCAGCAGCCAACCGGGACGTTCGAACACTGAAGCTTTCTTT.

This clonotype was recorded at least ten times. The chain uses TRBV10-3 and TRBJ2-3; D is possibly TRBD1 (5 bases). Trimming took off 6 bases at V and 9 bases at J, with 28 bases between the two ends. The CDR3 is 17 residues long. Per the germline V gene, CDR1 is ENHRY and CDR2 is SYGVKD. This CDR3 reads CAISPLWAGSGLGTQYF. The CDR3 DNA reads as TGTGCCATCAGCCCCCTTTGGGCAGGGTCGGGTCTGGGCACGCAGTATTTT.

In its sample, this clonotype was seen a few times. This chain joins TRBV11-3 and TRBJ2-1; D is possibly TRBD2 (5 bases). V was cut by 5 bases and J by 2 bases, with 7 bases left in between. The CDR3 consists of 13 residues. Per the germline V gene, CDR1 is SGHNT and CDR2 is YENEEA. The CDR3 spells CASSRLPYNEQFF. The CDR3 DNA is TGTGCCAGCAGCCGACTACCCTACAATGAGCAGTTCTTC.

This clonotype has only a few counts. The J gene is TRBJ1-4, the V gene TRBV4-3; D perhaps matches TRBD1 (5 bases). The CDR3 consists of 17 residues. Trimming pared 3 bases from V and 1 base from J, leaving 15 bases between. CDR1 is LGHNA and CDR2 is YSLEER in the germline V gene. The CDR3 DNA follows: TGCGCCAGCAGCCAGGGGCTGACAGATCTAACTAATGAAAAACTGTTTTTT. It specifies CASSQGLTDLTNEKLFF.

The chain recombines TRBV12-3 or TRBV12-4 with TRBJ1-5, with D uncertain. The CDR3 covers 14 residues. V was cut by 1 base and J by 3 bases, with 7 bases left in between. CDR3: CASSLGPPNQPQHF. The CDR3, as DNA: TGTGCCAGCAGTTTAGGGCCACCCAATCAGCCCCAGCATTTT.

This clonotype was seen a few times. This chain links TRBV5-4 with TRBJ2-5; D remains ambiguous. The CDR3 length is 15 residues. CDR1 is SGHNT, CDR2 YYREEE, per germline (reference sequence). With 3 bases removed from V and 2 bases from J, the gap between germline ends came to 14 bases. This CDR3 reads CASSSLFGGQETQYF. The CDR3 DNA sequence: TGTGCCAGCAGCTCGCTCTTTGGTGGGCAAGAGACCCAGTACTTC.

This clonotype was observed at least ten times. This rearrangement joins TRBV6-1 to TRBJ1-4; no reliable D call. This CDR3 has 14 residues. Trimming removed 7 bases at V and 4 bases at J, with 13 bases between. Germline V gives CDR1 MNHNS, CDR2 SASEGT. The CDR3 DNA reads as TGTGCCAGCACTGCTGGCCTACGTAATGAAAAACTGTTTTTT. Protein: CASTAGLRNEKLFF.

This chain joins TRBV5-5 and TRBJ1-5; TRBD1 matches at 9 bases. The CDR3 covers 15 residues. With 4 bases clipped from V and 6 bases from J, the junction kept 8 bases outside the gene matches. CDR1 is SGHKS, CDR2 YYEKEE, per germline (reference sequence). CDR3 DNA sequence: TGTGCCAGCAGCACCGGGACAGGGTCGTTTCAGCCCCAGCATTTT. As protein: CASSTGTGSFQPQHF.

This clonotype came up a few times. V usage is TRBV6-5 and J usage is TRBJ1-2; D may be TRBD1 (5 bases). Germline assignment: CDR1 MNHEY and CDR2 SVGAGI. Trimming shortened V by 4 bases and J by 0 bases, and 12 bases separated the two germline ends. The CDR3 length is 15 residues. The CDR3 sequence is CASSSLRVANYGYTF. The CDR3 DNA is TGTGCCAGCAGTTCACTCAGGGTTGCTAACTATGGCTACACCTTC.

The chain uses TRBV4-3 and TRBJ2-1; the D gene could be TRBD1 or TRBD2 (6 bases each). Trimming cost V 1 base and J 10 bases, with 20 bases left between them. CDR1 and CDR2 from the germline V gene are LGHNA and YSLEER. CDR3 size: 16 residues. The CDR3 nucleotides read TGCGCCAGCAGCCAAGTGTCGGGGGCGCCGGCAGGGGAGCAGTTCTTC. As protein: CASSQVSGAPAGEQFF.

This clonotype appeared a few times. V usage is TRBV20-1 and J usage is TRBJ2-3; no clear D gene. With 4 bases removed from V and 4 bases from J, the gap between germline ends came to 6 bases. Germline lookup yields CDR1 DFQATT and CDR2 SNEGSKA (reference sequence). The CDR3 is 11 residues long. CDR3 sequence: CSATRADTQYF. CDR3 DNA: TGCAGTGCTACTAGGGCAGATACGCAGTATTTT.

This clonotype was observed a handful of times. The chain carries TRBV7-3 and TRBJ2-5; maybe TRBD2 (5 bases). Germline V lookup: CDR1 SGHTA, CDR2 FQGTGA. Between the trimmed V and J ends, which lost 2 bases and 0 bases, there was a span of 13 bases. CDR3 length: 16 amino acids. CDR3 sequence: CASSLVGGSYQETQYF. The CDR3, as DNA: TGTGCCAGCAGCTTAGTTGGCGGGTCGTACCAAGAGACCCAGTACTTC. Complete variable domain (other parts from reference TRBV7-3 and TRBJ2-5): GAGVSQTPSNKVTEKGKYVELRCDPISGHTALYWYRQSLGQGPEFLIYFQGTGAADDSGLPNDRFFAVRPEGSVSTLKIQRTERGDSAVYLCASSLVGGSYQETQYFGPGTRLLVL.

This clonotype has only a few counts. The chain uses TRBV7-2 and TRBJ2-3; TRBD2 is a possible D gene (6 bases). The germline V gene has CDR1 SGHTA and CDR2 FQGNSA. The CDR3 consists of 14 residues. V lost 5 bases to trimming and J lost 4 bases, with 13 bases between them. The CDR3 region is CASSPRLGPDTQYF. In DNA form, the CDR3 reads TGTGCCAGCAGCCCGAGACTAGGCCCAGATACGCAGTATTTT. Full variable domain (missing parts from reference TRBV7-2 and TRBJ2-3): GAGVSQSPSNKVTEKGKDVELRCDPISGHTALYWYRQSLGQGLEFLIYFQGNSAPDKSGLPSDRFSAERTGGSVSTLTIQRTQQEDSAVYLCASSPRLGPDTQYFGPGTRLTVL.

This clonotype was counted between two and nine times. The gene calls are TRBV29-1 and TRBJ2-1, with TRBD1 matching 7 bases. Trimming cost V 7 bases and J 1 base; bases outside gene matches: 4. Germline CDR1 and CDR2: SQVTM and ANQGSEA. CDR3 length: 13 amino acids. CDR3 in amino acids: CSDGTVSYNEQFF. The CDR3, as DNA: TGCAGCGATGGGACAGTTTCCTACAATGAGCAGTTCTTC.

The V gene is TRBV18, the J gene TRBJ1-2, with D possibly TRBD1 on 5 matching bases. Trimming took off 3 bases at V and 8 bases at J, with 16 bases between the two ends. The germline gives CDR1 KGHSH, CDR2 LQKENI. This CDR3 is 14 amino acids long. The CDR3 nucleotides are TGTGCCAGCTCACCCACTCTTGACGCAGGGGGCTACACCTTC. It encodes CASSPTLDAGGYTF.